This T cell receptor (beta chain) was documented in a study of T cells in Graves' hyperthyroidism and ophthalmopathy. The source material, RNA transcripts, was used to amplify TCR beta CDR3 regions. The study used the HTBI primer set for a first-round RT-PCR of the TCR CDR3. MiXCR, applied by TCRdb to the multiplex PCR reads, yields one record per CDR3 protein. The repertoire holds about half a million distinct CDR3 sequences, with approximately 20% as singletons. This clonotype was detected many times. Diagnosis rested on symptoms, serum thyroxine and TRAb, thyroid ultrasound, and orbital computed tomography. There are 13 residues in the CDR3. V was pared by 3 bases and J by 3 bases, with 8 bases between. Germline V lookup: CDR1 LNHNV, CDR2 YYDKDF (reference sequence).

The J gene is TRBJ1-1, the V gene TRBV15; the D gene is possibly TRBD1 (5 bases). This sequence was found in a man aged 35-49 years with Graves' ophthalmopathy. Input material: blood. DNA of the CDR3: TGTGCCACCAGCAGCGCGGGGGACACTGAAGCTTTCTTT. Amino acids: CATSSAGDTEAFF.